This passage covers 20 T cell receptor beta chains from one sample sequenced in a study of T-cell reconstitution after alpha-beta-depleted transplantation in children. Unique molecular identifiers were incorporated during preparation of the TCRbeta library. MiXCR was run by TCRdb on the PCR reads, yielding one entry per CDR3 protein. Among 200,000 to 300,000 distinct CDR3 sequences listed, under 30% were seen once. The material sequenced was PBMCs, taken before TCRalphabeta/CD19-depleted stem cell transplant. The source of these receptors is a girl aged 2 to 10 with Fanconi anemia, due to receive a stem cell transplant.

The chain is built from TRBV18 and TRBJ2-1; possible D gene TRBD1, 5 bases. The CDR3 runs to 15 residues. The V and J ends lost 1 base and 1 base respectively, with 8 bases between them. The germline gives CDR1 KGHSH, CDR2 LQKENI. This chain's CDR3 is CASSPQTESYNEQFF. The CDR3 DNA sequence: TGTGCCAGCTCACCACAGACAGAGTCCTACAATGAGCAGTTCTTC. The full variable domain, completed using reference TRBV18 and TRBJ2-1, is NAGVMQNPRHLVRRRGQEARLRCSPMKGHSHVYWYRQLPEEGLKFMVYLQKENIIDESGMPKERFSAEFPKEGPSILRIQQVVRGDSAAYFCASSPQTESYNEQFFGPGTRLTVL.

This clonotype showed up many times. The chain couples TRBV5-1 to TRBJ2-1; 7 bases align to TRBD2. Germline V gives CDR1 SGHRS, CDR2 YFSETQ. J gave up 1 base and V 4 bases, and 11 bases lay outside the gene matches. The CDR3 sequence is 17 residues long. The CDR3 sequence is CASSATSASSSYNEQFF. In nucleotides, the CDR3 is TGCGCCAGCAGCGCTACTAGCGCTTCTTCGTCCTACAATGAGCAGTTCTTC.

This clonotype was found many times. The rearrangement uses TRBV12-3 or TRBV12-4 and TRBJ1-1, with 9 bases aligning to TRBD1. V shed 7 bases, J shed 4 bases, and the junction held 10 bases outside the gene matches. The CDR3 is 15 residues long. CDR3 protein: CASNKDRGLGTEAFF. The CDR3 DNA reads TGTGCCAGCAATAAGGACAGGGGACTGGGCACTGAAGCTTTCTTT.

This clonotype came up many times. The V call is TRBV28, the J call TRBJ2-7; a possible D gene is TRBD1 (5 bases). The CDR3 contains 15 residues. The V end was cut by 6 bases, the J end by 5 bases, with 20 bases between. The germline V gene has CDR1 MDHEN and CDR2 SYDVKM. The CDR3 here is CASRKTGKGGDEQYF. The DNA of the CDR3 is TGTGCCAGCAGGAAAACAGGTAAAGGTGGAGACGAGCAGTACTTC.

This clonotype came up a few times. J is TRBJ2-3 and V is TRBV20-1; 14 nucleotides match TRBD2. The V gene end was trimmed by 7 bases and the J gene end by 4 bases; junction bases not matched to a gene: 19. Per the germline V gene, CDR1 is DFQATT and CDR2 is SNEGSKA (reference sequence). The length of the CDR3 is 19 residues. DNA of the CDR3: TGCAGTGGCCCTCTACCGGGACTAGCGGGAGCCGCCCCCCCAGATACGCAGTATTTT. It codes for CSGPLPGLAGAAPPDTQYF.

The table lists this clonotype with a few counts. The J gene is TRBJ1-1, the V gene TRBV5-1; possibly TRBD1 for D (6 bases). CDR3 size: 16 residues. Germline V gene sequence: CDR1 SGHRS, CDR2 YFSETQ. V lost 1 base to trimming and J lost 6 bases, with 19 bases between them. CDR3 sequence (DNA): TGCGCCAGCAGCTTGTACCCCCGGGACAAGGGCCCTGAAGCTTTCTTT. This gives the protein CASSLYPRDKGPEAFF.

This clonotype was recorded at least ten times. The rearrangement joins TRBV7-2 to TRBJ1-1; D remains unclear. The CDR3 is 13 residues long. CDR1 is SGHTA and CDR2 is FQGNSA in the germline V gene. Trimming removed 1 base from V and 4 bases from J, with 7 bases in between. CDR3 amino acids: CASSLDGVTEAFF. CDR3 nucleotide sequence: TGTGCCAGCAGCTTAGACGGGGTCACTGAAGCTTTCTTT.

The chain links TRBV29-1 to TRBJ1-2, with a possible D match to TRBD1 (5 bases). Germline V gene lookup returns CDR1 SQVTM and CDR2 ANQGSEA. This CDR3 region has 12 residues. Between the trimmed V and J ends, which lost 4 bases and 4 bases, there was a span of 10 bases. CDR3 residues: CSVGETVYGYTF. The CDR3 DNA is TGCAGCGTTGGGGAGACAGTCTATGGCTACACCTTC.

In DNA, the CDR3 is TGTGCCAGCAGCCTCCCGTGGCGTACGTGTACCTACGAGCAGTACTTC. Translating it yields CASSLPWRTCTYEQYF. V gene TRBV7-3 combines with J gene TRBJ2-7; D gene ambiguous. The CDR3 extends over 16 amino acids. Germline V gene lookup returns CDR1 SGHTA and CDR2 FQGTGA. V lost 5 bases and J lost 2, with 19 bases in between.

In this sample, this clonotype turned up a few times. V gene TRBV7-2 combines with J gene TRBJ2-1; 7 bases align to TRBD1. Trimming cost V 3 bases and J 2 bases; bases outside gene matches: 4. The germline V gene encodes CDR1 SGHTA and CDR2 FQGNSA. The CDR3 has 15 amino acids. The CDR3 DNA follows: TGTGCCAGCAGCTTCCGACAGGGTCCCTACAATGAGCAGTTCTTC. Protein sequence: CASSFRQGPYNEQFF.

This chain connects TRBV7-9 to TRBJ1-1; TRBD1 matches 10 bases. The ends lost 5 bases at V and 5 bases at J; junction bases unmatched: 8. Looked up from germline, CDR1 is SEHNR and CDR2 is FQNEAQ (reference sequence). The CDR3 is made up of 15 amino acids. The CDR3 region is CASSHRDRGRTEAFF. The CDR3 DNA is TGTGCCAGCAGCCACCGGGACAGGGGACGGACTGAAGCTTTCTTT.

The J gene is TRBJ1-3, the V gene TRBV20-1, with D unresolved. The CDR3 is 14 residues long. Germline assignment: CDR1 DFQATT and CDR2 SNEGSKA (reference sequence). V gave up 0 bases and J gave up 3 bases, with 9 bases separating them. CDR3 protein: CSARDLSVGNTIYF. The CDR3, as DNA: TGCAGTGCTAGAGATCTGTCAGTTGGAAACACCATATATTTT.

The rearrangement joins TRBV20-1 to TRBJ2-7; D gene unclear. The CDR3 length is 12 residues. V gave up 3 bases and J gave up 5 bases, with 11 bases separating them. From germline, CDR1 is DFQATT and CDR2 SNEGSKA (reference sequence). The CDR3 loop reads CSARPGSHEQYF. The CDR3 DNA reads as TGCAGTGCTAGGCCAGGCAGCCACGAGCAGTACTTC.

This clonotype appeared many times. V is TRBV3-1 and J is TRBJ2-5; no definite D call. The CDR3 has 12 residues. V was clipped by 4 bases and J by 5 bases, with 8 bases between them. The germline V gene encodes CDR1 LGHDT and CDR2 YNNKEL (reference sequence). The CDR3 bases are TGTGCCAGCAGCCCATCGGGTGAGACCCAGTACTTC. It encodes CASSPSGETQYF.

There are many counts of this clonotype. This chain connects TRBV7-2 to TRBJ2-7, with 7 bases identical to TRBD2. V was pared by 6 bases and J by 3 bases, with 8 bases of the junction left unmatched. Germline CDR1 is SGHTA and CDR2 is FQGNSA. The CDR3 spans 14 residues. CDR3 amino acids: CASRQTRDYYEQYF. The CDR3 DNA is TGTGCCAGCAGACAGACTCGGGACTACTACGAGCAGTACTTC. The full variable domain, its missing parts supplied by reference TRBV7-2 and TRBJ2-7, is GAGVSQSPSNKVTEKGKDVELRCDPISGHTALYWYRQSLGQGLEFLIYFQGNSAPDKSGLPSDRFSAERTGGSVSTLTIQRTQQEDSAVYLCASRQTRDYYEQYFGPGTRLTVT.

DNA of the CDR3: TGCAGTGCTGGCCCACTAGCGGGAACAGATACGCAGTATTTT. Translation gives CSAGPLAGTDTQYF. This chain links TRBV20-1 with TRBJ2-3; 10 bases map to TRBD2. The V gene's germline CDR1 is DFQATT and CDR2 SNEGSKA (reference sequence). The CDR3 is 14 amino acids. V gave up 5 bases and J gave up 3 bases; unmatched junction bases: 5.

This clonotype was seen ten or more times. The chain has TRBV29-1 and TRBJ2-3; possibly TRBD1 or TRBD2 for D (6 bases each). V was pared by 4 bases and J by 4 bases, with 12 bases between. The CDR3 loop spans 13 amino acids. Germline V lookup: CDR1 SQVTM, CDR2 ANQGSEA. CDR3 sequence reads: CSVGRGQADTQYF. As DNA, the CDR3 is TGCAGCGTTGGTCGGGGGCAGGCAGATACGCAGTATTTT.

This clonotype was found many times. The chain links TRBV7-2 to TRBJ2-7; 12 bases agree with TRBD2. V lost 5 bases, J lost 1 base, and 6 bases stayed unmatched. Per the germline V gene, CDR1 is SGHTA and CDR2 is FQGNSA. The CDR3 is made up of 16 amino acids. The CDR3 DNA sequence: TGTGCCAGCAGCCTGACTAGCGGGAGTTTTTCCTACGAGCAGTACTTC. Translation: CASSLTSGSFSYEQYF.

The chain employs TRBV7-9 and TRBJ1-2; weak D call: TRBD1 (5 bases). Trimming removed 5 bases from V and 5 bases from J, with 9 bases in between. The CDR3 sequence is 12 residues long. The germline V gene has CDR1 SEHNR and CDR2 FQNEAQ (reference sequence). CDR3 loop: CASSPQGYGYTF. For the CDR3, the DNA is TGTGCCAGCAGCCCTCAGGGATATGGCTACACCTTC.

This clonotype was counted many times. CDR3 coding DNA: TGTGCCAGCAGCCAGGGAAGCGGGACCTATGAGCAGTTCTTC. Amino acid sequence: CASSQGSGTYEQFF. The rearrangement joins TRBV4-2 to TRBJ2-1; TRBD2 agrees at 7 bases. The CDR3 is 14 residues long. V trimming: 3 bases; J trimming: 8 bases; junction bases outside the gene matches: 7. Germline V gene sequence: CDR1 LGHNA, CDR2 YNFKEQ.